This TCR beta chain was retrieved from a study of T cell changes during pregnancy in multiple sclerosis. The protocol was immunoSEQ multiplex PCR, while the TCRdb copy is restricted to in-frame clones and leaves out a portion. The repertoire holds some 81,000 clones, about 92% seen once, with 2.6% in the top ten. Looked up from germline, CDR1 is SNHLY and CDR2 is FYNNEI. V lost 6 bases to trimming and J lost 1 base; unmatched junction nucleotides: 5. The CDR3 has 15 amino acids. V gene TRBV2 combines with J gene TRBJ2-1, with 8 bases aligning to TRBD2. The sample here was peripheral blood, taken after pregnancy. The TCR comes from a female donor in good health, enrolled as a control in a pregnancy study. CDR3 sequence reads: CASRAQRGSYNEQFF. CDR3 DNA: TGTGCCAGCAGGGCCCAGCGGGGGTCCTACAATGAGCAGTTCTTC.